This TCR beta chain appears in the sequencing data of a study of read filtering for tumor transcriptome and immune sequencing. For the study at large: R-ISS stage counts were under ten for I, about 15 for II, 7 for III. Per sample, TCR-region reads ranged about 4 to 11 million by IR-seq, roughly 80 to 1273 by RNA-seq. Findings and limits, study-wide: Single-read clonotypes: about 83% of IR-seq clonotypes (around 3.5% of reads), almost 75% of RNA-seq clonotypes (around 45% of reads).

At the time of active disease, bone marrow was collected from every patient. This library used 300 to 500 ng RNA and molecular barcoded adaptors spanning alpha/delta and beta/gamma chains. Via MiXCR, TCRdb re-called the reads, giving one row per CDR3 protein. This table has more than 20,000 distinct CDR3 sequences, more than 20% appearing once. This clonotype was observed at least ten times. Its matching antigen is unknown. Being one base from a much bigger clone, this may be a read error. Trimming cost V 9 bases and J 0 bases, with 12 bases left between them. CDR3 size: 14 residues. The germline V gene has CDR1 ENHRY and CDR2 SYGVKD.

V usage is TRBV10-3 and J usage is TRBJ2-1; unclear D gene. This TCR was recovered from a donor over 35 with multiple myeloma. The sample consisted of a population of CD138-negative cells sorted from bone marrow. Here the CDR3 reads CAIRADSSYNEQFF. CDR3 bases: TGTGCCATAAGGGCAGATTCCTCCTACAATGAGCAGTTCTTC.